This TCR beta chain was identified in a study of blood T cells in healthy people across ages. Using a J-beta primer mix together with a sample-barcoded 5' primer, a second PCR was run for about 7 to 12 cycles. Each CDR3 protein gets one entry after TCRdb re-called the 5' RACE reads with MiXCR. Of hundreds of thousands of distinct CDR3 sequences in the sample, 56% were seen once. This clonotype was observed a few times. This receptor was taken from a man aged 35 to 55 in good health. Sequencing was performed on blood.

The CDR3 loop is CASTQRDWGRPSGANVLTF. CDR3 in DNA: TGTGCCAGCACCCAACGTGATTGGGGGAGGCCCTCTGGGGCCAACGTCCTGACTTTC. The rearrangement joins TRBV7-2 to TRBJ2-6, with D possibly matching TRBD2 (6 bases). The CDR3 has 19 amino acids. The V end was cut by 7 bases, the J end by 0 bases, with 22 bases between. Per the germline V gene, CDR1 is SGHTA and CDR2 is FQGNSA.